The 9 T cell receptor beta chains below were found in one sample sequenced in a study of blood T cells in healthy people across ages. Combining a sample-barcoded 5' primer with a J-beta primer mix, a second PCR ran for 7 to 11 cycles. TCRdb re-called the 5' RACE reads with MiXCR, one entry per CDR3 protein. Here the sample spans approximately 800,000 distinct CDR3 sequences, roughly 35% being singletons. Sequencing was carried out using blood. All receptors come from a man between 18 and 29 years old in good health.

This clonotype has a count of ten or more. The chain couples TRBV24-1 to TRBJ2-1; TRBD2 aligns across 9 bases. This CDR3 has 17 residues. V gave up 3 bases and J gave up 5 bases; unmatched junction bases: 10. CDR1 and CDR2 (germline): KGHDR, SFDVKD. The CDR3 sequence is CATSDSNGTSTNNEQFF. In DNA, the CDR3 is TGTGCCACCAGTGATAGCAATGGGACTAGCACTAACAATGAGCAGTTCTTC.

This clonotype was observed a few times. The V and J genes are TRBV4-3 and TRBJ1-4; the match to TRBD1 covers 7 bases. Germline CDR1 LGHNA, CDR2 YSLEER. The CDR3 has 14 residues. J was trimmed by 4 bases and V by 4 bases; bases with no gene match: 3. CDR3 nucleotides: TGCGCCAGCAGCCGGGACAGAATTAATGAAAAACTGTTTTTT. Amino acids: CASSRDRINEKLFF.

This clonotype occurred a few times. The chain employs TRBV5-1 and TRBJ2-7, with D unresolved. Germline CDR1 reads SGHRS; CDR2 reads YFSETQ. The germline V and J ends were trimmed by 1 base and 6 bases, with 14 bases remaining between them. The CDR3 totals 14 residues. In DNA, the CDR3 is TGCGCCAGCAGCTTGCGAGTTGGGGATGGCGAGCAGTACTTC. Protein: CASSLRVGDGEQYF.

This clonotype has ten or more counts. The chain recombines TRBV7-2 with TRBJ2-1, with D maybe TRBD1 (6 bases). V lost 5 bases, J lost 9 bases, and 17 bases lay in between. There are 14 residues in the CDR3. The germline CDR1 and CDR2 sequences are SGHTA and FQGNSA. Here the CDR3 reads CASSPTQGRGEQFF. For the CDR3, the DNA is TGTGCCAGCAGCCCGACACAGGGTCGGGGTGAGCAGTTCTTC.

This clonotype was recorded many times. The rearrangement joins TRBV7-2 to TRBJ2-3; D unclear. This CDR3 region has 14 residues. V was pared by 1 base and J by 0 bases, with 5 bases between. Germline V gives CDR1 SGHTA, CDR2 FQGNSA. As DNA, the CDR3 is TGTGCCAGCAGCTTAGACAGTAGCACAGATACGCAGTATTTT. Amino acids: CASSLDSSTDTQYF.

The table lists this clonotype with a few counts. V gene TRBV20-1 combines with J gene TRBJ1-2; TRBD1 might be the D (6 bases). The V end was cut by 0 bases, the J end by 1 base, with 15 bases between. The CDR3 runs 16 residues. Germline loops: CDR1 DFQATT, CDR2 SNEGSKA (reference sequence). The CDR3 region is CSARDPGVGGNYGYTF. CDR3 coding DNA: TGCAGTGCTAGAGATCCAGGGGTGGGAGGTAACTATGGCTACACCTTC.

The gene calls are TRBV28 and TRBJ1-1; D is possibly TRBD1 (5 bases). CDR3 length: 15 amino acids. CDR1 and CDR2 from the germline V gene are MDHEN and SYDVKM. Trimming left V 5 bases short and J 5 bases short, with 18 bases between. The CDR3 loop reads CASSPPLGVRTEAFF. As DNA, the CDR3 is TGTGCCAGCAGTCCTCCCTTGGGGGTTCGGACTGAAGCTTTCTTT.

About this clonotype: A read error is possible here, since a much larger clone lies one base away. The DNA for the CDR3 is TGTGCCAGCAGCGCCCCCGGCAGGTTCTACGAGCAGTACTTC. Amino acid sequence: CASSAPGRFYEQYF. J is TRBJ2-7 and V is TRBV5-6; no reliable D call. This CDR3 contains 14 residues. Germline CDR1 SGHDT, CDR2 YYEEEE. The V and J ends lost 4 bases and 3 bases respectively, with 14 bases between them.

The CDR3 here is CASSPVLGTNEQFF. DNA of the CDR3: TGTGCCAGCAGCCCAGTACTAGGGACCAATGAGCAGTTCTTC. The chain uses TRBV5-5 and TRBJ2-1; D is perhaps TRBD1 or TRBD2 (5 bases each). CDR1 is SGHKS and CDR2 is YYEKEE in the germline V gene (reference sequence). The V gene lost 4 bases and the J gene lost 6 bases, with 14 bases spanning the gap. The CDR3 sequence is 14 residues long.